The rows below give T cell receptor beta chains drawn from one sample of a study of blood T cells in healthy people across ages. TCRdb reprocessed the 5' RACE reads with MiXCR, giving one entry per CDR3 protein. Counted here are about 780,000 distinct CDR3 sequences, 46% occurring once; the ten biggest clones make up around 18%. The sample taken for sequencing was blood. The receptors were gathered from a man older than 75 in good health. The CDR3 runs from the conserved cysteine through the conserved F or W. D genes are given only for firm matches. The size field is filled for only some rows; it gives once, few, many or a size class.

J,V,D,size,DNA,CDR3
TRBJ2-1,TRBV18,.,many,TGTGCCAGCTCACCCTTGGACAGTCACTACAATGAGCAGTTCTTC,CASSPLDSHYNEQFF
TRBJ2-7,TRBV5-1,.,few,TGCGCCAGCAGCTTGGCGAGTCAGGCGATCCACGAGCAGTACTTC,CASSLASQAIHEQYF
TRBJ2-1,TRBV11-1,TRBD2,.,TGTGCCAGCAGCTTAGGTAGACTAGCGGGACAGTTCTTC,CASSLGRLAGQFF
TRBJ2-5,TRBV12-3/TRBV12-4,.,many,TGTGCCAGCAGCCCTAGGGGTTTGGGGATAGAGACCCAGTACTTC,CASSPRGLGIETQYF
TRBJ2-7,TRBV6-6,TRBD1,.,TGTGCCAGCAGACAACCCGGGACAGGGAACGAGCAGTACTTC,CASRQPGTGNEQYF
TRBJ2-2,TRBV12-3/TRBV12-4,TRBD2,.,TGTGCCAGCAGTTTAGTCATTACTAGCGGGATGGGCACCGGGGAGCTGTTTTTT,CASSLVITSGMGTGELFF
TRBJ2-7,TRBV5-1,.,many,TGCGCCAGCAGCGAGGGACTGAGCTACGAGCAGTACTTC,CASSEGLSYEQYF
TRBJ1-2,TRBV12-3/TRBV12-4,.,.,TGTGCCAGCAGTTCGGTGGGGACCCGCTATGGCTACACCTTC,CASSSVGTRYGYTF
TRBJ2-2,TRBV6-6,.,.,TGTGCCAGCAGCCCTTCTGGGCCAGAGCCCTCCGCCGGGGAGCTGTTTTTT,CASSPSGPEPSAGELFF
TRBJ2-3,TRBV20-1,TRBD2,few,TGCAGTATAAGGACTAGCGGAGGAAATACGCAGTATTTT,CSIRTSGGNTQYF
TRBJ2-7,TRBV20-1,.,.,TGCAGTGCTAGGTACCCAGGGGAAAATTCCTACGAGCAGTACTTC,CSARYPGENSYEQYF
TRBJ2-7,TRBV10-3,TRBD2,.,TGTGCCATCAGGGGCGGGGGAAGGAGCTCCTACGAGCAGTACTTC,CAIRGGGRSSYEQYF
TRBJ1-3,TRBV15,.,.,TGTGCCACCAGCAGCGGAGGATCCGGAAACACCATATATTTT,CATSSGGSGNTIYF
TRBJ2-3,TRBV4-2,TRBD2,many,TGTGCCAGCAGCCAGCCGGGACTAGCGGGAGGAGATACGCAGTATTTT,CASSQPGLAGGDTQYF
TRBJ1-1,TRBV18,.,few,TGTGCCAGCTCACCACCGCAGAGCACTGAAGCTTTCTTT,CASSPPQSTEAFF